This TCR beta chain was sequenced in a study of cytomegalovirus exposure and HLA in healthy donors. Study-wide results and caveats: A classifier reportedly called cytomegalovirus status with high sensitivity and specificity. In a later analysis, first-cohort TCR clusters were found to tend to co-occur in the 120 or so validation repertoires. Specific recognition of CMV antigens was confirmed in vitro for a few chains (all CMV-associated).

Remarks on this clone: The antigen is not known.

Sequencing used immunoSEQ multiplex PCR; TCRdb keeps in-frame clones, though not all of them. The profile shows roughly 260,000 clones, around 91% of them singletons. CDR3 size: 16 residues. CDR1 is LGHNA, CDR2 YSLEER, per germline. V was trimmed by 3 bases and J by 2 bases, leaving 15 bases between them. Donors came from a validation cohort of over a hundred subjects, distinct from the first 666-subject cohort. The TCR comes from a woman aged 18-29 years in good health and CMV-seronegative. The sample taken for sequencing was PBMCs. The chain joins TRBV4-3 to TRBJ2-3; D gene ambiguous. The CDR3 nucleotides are TGCGCCAGCAGCCAGTTACCCGACTTCCCCACAGATACGCAGTATTTT. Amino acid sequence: CASSQLPDFPTDTQYF.